This T cell receptor beta chain derives from a study of cytomegalovirus exposure and HLA in healthy donors. Whole-study results and caveats: CMV serostatus was the only recorded immune exposure for donors. Rare TCR sequences dominated, though some public TCRs recurred in many donors.

PCR involved 60 Vbeta and 13 Jbeta primers. The data were produced by immunoSEQ multiplex PCR, yet TCRdb's version contains in-frame clones alone and is incomplete. The table includes 95,000 to 150,000 clones, over 65% detected once. Comment on this clone: Its antigen remains unknown.

The TCR originated in a young man in good health and CMV-seronegative. Sequencing was done on a sample of PBMCs.

The CDR3 DNA sequence: TGTGCCAGCAGCCAAGGGCGGGGATTCACAGATACGCAGTATTTT. It yields the protein CASSQGRGFTDTQYF. The chain uses TRBV4-2 and TRBJ2-3; D perhaps matches TRBD2 (6 bases). Trimming removed 1 base from V and 2 bases from J, with 10 bases in between. This CDR3 has 15 amino acids. Looked up from germline, CDR1 is LGHNA and CDR2 is YNFKEQ.